This passage covers 8 T cell receptor beta chains from one sample sequenced in a study of T cells after yellow fever vaccination. Each CDR3 protein is one row after TCRdb ran MiXCR on the 5' RACE reads. This table holds some 350,000 distinct CDR3 sequences, roughly 11% found once. Sequenced material: PBMCs, taken on the day of the first yellow fever vaccination. The source is a man younger than 35 who received the YFV17D yellow fever vaccine.

The chain employs TRBV30 and TRBJ2-7; no firm D call. Trimming stripped 6 bases from V and 5 bases from J, with 14 bases between. Germline assignment: CDR1 GTSNPN and CDR2 SVGIG (reference sequence). The CDR3 sequence is 12 residues long. CDR3 in amino acids: CACAPTDNEQYF. The CDR3 bases are TGTGCCTGCGCCCCCACCGATAACGAGCAGTACTTC.

This clonotype was picked up a small number of times. The chain has TRBV19 and TRBJ1-1; 11 nucleotides match TRBD1. The CDR3 is made up of 16 amino acids. V lost 6 bases, J lost 1 base, and 7 bases stayed unmatched. CDR1 LNHDA and CDR2 SQIVND come from the germline V gene (reference sequence). The CDR3 here is CASRGGTGGPNTEAFF. In DNA, the CDR3 is TGTGCCAGTAGAGGGGGGACAGGGGGGCCGAACACTGAAGCTTTCTTT.

This clonotype has just a few counts. The gene calls are TRBV11-1 and TRBJ2-1; 10 bases match TRBD1. Trimming removed 2 bases from V and 5 bases from J; junction bases left unmatched: 6. Germline V CDR1 and CDR2: SGHAT, FQDESV (reference sequence). The CDR3 runs 16 residues. CDR3 loop: CASSLREDRGNNEQFF. The DNA of the CDR3 is TGTGCCAGCAGCTTAAGGGAGGACAGGGGGAACAATGAGCAGTTCTTC.

This clonotype was seen only a few times. This chain uses TRBV7-6 with TRBJ2-3, with D perhaps assigned TRBD1 or TRBD2 (5 bases each). In germline, CDR1 is SGHVS, CDR2 FNYEAQ. This CDR3 comprises 14 residues. The V end was cut by 5 bases, the J end by 4 bases, with 13 bases between. The CDR3, as DNA: TGTGCCAGCAGCACTGAGGGGCGGTCAGATACGCAGTATTTT. This sequence encodes CASSTEGRSDTQYF.

This clonotype was counted at least ten times. V usage is TRBV20-1 and J usage is TRBJ2-3, with D perhaps matching TRBD2 (6 bases). Germline V gene sequence: CDR1 DFQATT, CDR2 SNEGSKA (reference sequence). This CDR3 has 16 amino acids. Trimming pared 0 bases from V and 6 bases from J, leaving 19 bases between. The CDR3 sequence is CSARDPTRGGPDTQYF. CDR3 in DNA: TGCAGTGCTAGAGATCCGACGCGGGGAGGACCGGATACGCAGTATTTT.

This clonotype was observed a handful of times. The V and J genes are TRBV3-1 and TRBJ2-5; D call uncertain. The CDR3 is 15 residues long. Trimming took 0 bases from V and 2 from J, leaving 10 bases between them. CDR1 and CDR2 (germline): LGHDT, YNNKEL (reference sequence). The CDR3 sequence: CASSQDPAGQETQYF. The DNA of the CDR3 is TGTGCCAGCAGCCAAGACCCCGCAGGTCAAGAGACCCAGTACTTC.

The chain combines TRBV20-1 with TRBJ1-6; D perhaps matches TRBD1 (5 bases). This CDR3 contains 16 residues. Germline assignment: CDR1 DFQATT and CDR2 SNEGSKA (reference sequence). V lost 2 bases, J lost 6 bases, and 17 bases lay in between. The DNA of the CDR3 is TGCAGTGCTAGAAGCGGGGGGGGAACTATTAATTCACCCCTCCACTTT. Its protein is CSARSGGGTINSPLHF.

This clonotype was seen a few times. The rearrangement links TRBV15 to TRBJ1-5, with D hard to call. Trimming removed 0 bases at V and 2 bases at J, with 5 bases between. Germline-derived CDR1 and CDR2 are LNHNV and YYDKDF (reference sequence). CDR3 length: 14 residues. CDR3 sequence: CATSRDRGNQPQHF. In DNA form, the CDR3 reads TGTGCCACCAGCAGAGATCGAGGCAATCAGCCCCAGCATTTT.